The rows below give T cell receptor beta chains drawn from one sample of a study of T cell repertoires in cytomegalovirus infection. These receptors' antigens are unknown. TCRdb fed the reads into MiXCR, producing one record per CDR3 protein. The sample holds 110,000 or so distinct CDR3 sequences, less than 30% seen once. The material was CD8+ T cells from cultured PBMCs, obtained from culture after CMV antigen stimulation. These receptors all stem from a human donor in good health (CMV status not recorded). Some clones in this sample may be carry-over from other donors' samples. The CDR3 runs from the conserved cysteine through the conserved F or W. The D gene is left open where the match is weak. Rows may omit the clone size; those that give it use once, few, many or a size class.

v_gene: TRBV3-1
abundance: few
len: 17
d_gene: .
j_gene: TRBJ2-7
CDR3nt: TGTGCCAGCAGCCAAGATGGGGTAGGAGCTGCTTTTTGGGAGCAGTACTTC
CDR3aa: CASSQDGVGAAFWEQYF

v_gene: TRBV20-1
abundance: .
len: 14
d_gene: .
j_gene: TRBJ2-7
CDR3nt: TGCAGTGCTTCCGGGACCGCAAGTTCCTACGAGCAGTACTTC
CDR3aa: CSASGTASSYEQYF

v_gene: TRBV14
abundance: few
len: 16
d_gene: TRBD2
j_gene: TRBJ2-1
CDR3nt: TGTGCCAGCAGCCAAGATTGGCTAGCGGGGGGTTGGGAGCAGTTCTTC
CDR3aa: CASSQDWLAGGWEQFF

v_gene: TRBV20-1
abundance: few
len: 14
d_gene: .
j_gene: TRBJ1-1
CDR3nt: TGCAGTGCTTGGGGGGCGCCGGAAGGCACTGAAGCTTTCTTT
CDR3aa: CSAWGAPEGTEAFF

v_gene: TRBV2
abundance: few
len: 18
d_gene: TRBD1
j_gene: TRBJ1-2
CDR3nt: TGTGCCAGCAGTTCTGAAGGGATCGACAGGGGGCAAGGCTATGGCTACACCTTC
CDR3aa: CASSSEGIDRGQGYGYTF

v_gene: TRBV4-2
abundance: few
len: 15
d_gene: .
j_gene: TRBJ2-7
CDR3nt: TGTGCCAGCACCAGGGAAAGGGAGACCTCCTACGAGCAGTACTTC
CDR3aa: CASTRERETSYEQYF

v_gene: TRBV24-1
abundance: .
len: 15
d_gene: TRBD1
j_gene: TRBJ1-5
CDR3nt: TGTGCCACCAGTGTAGGGACAGGGGCGGGTCAGCCCCAGCATTTT
CDR3aa: CATSVGTGAGQPQHF

v_gene: TRBV6-2/TRBV6-3
abundance: .
len: 17
d_gene: .
j_gene: TRBJ1-1
CDR3nt: TGTGCCAGCAGTCCACCGGGGCCGGAAACCCTGAACACTGAAGCTTTCTTT
CDR3aa: CASSPPGPETLNTEAFF

v_gene: TRBV28
abundance: .
len: 17
d_gene: TRBD2
j_gene: TRBJ2-5
CDR3nt: TGTGCCAGCAGTTCCCCTGTTTTTAGCGGGGGTTTGGAGACCCAGTACTTC
CDR3aa: CASSSPVFSGGLETQYF

v_gene: TRBV28
abundance: .
len: 14
d_gene: .
j_gene: TRBJ2-3
CDR3nt: TGTGCCAGCAGTTCCCAGGTGGGGACAGATACGCAGTATTTT
CDR3aa: CASSSQVGTDTQYF

v_gene: TRBV19
abundance: .
len: 14
d_gene: .
j_gene: TRBJ1-3
CDR3nt: TGTGCCAGCGGGGGACCGTGGTCTGGAAACACCATATATTTT
CDR3aa: CASGGPWSGNTIYF

v_gene: TRBV10-3
abundance: .
len: 15
d_gene: TRBD2
j_gene: TRBJ2-3
CDR3nt: TGTGCCATCAGTGGGAGCGGGGGGGCAAGGGATACGCAGTATTTT
CDR3aa: CAISGSGGARDTQYF

v_gene: TRBV4-1
abundance: .
len: 15
d_gene: .
j_gene: TRBJ2-7
CDR3nt: TGCACCAGCAGCCAAGATCGGGGGGCGAGTGAAGAGCAGTACTTC
CDR3aa: CTSSQDRGASEEQYF

v_gene: TRBV9
abundance: many
len: 15
d_gene: .
j_gene: TRBJ2-1
CDR3nt: TGTGCCAGCAACCTCGAAGGGGACCCGCGGAATGAGCAGTTCTTC
CDR3aa: CASNLEGDPRNEQFF

v_gene: TRBV10-2
abundance: .
len: 11
d_gene: .
j_gene: TRBJ2-3
CDR3nt: TGCGCCAGCAGTGATCTAGATACGCAGTATTTT
CDR3aa: CASSDLDTQYF

v_gene: TRBV24-1
abundance: .
len: 17
d_gene: .
j_gene: TRBJ1-3
CDR3nt: TGTGCCACCAGTGATGGGTCCGAGAATTTCGCTGGAAACACCATATATTTT
CDR3aa: CATSDGSENFAGNTIYF

v_gene: TRBV10-2
abundance: .
len: 12
d_gene: .
j_gene: TRBJ2-7
CDR3nt: TGCGCCAGCACCCAGTATGGGGCCGAGCAGTACTTC
CDR3aa: CASTQYGAEQYF

v_gene: TRBV20-1
abundance: few
len: 15
d_gene: TRBD2
j_gene: TRBJ2-3
CDR3nt: TGCAGTGCTAGAAGGCTAGCGGGGGGGGCAGATACGCAGTATTTT
CDR3aa: CSARRLAGGADTQYF

v_gene: TRBV14
abundance: .
len: 16
d_gene: .
j_gene: TRBJ2-2
CDR3nt: TGTGCCAGCAGCCAAGATAGACACCTGAACACCGGGGAGCTGTTTTTT
CDR3aa: CASSQDRHLNTGELFF

v_gene: TRBV2
abundance: once
len: 12
d_gene: TRBD1
j_gene: TRBJ2-7
CDR3nt: TGTGCCACGGACAGGGTAGGAGACGAGCAGTACTTC
CDR3aa: CATDRVGDEQYF

v_gene: TRBV19
abundance: .
len: 14
d_gene: .
j_gene: TRBJ1-1
CDR3nt: TGTGCCAGTAGTATAGCAGGGGTCGGCACTGAAGCTTTCTTT
CDR3aa: CASSIAGVGTEAFF

v_gene: TRBV4-1
abundance: few
len: 15
d_gene: TRBD2
j_gene: TRBJ2-7
CDR3nt: TGCGCCAGCAGCTACAGTGCGGGGGGAACCTACGAGCAGTACTTC
CDR3aa: CASSYSAGGTYEQYF